Following are 14 T cell receptor beta chains from one sample sequenced in a study of T-cell reconstitution after alpha-beta-depleted transplantation in children. Unique molecular identifiers tagged the TCRbeta library. TCRdb re-analysed the PCR reads in MiXCR, keeping a single row per CDR3 protein. The sample comprises roughly 590,000 distinct CDR3 sequences, 16% of which are singletons, and around 0.96% rests with the top ten. The starting material was PBMCs from the stem cell graft donor, obtained from the stem cell graft. These receptors were taken from a human donor who donated a stem cell graft to a child with acute myeloid leukemia.

The rearrangement joins TRBV28 to TRBJ2-7; tentatively, D is TRBD2 (7 bases). The CDR3 runs 14 residues. V lost 5 bases to trimming and J lost 5 bases, with 16 bases between them. CDR1 and CDR2 from the germline V gene are MDHEN and SYDVKM. CDR3 protein: CASSKGGGLHEQYV. CDR3 nucleotides: TGTGCCAGCAGTAAGGGGGGGGGGCTCCACGAGCAGTACGTC.

This chain links TRBV6-1 with TRBJ1-2, with 9 bases identical to TRBD1. Germline assignment: CDR1 MNHNS and CDR2 SASEGT. CDR3 length equals 15 residues. The trim removed 4 bases at V and 4 bases at J, leaving 7 bases unmatched. The chain's CDR3 is CASSADRGAVYGYTF. The CDR3 nucleotides are TGTGCCAGCAGTGCGGACAGGGGCGCCGTCTATGGCTACACCTTC.

This clonotype was counted a few times. The V and J genes are TRBV6-5 and TRBJ2-1, with D uncertain. V lost 0 bases and J lost 0, with 9 bases in between. Germline-derived CDR1 and CDR2 are MNHEY and SVGAGI. This CDR3 has 16 residues. Written as DNA, the CDR3 is TGTGCCAGCAGTTACTCCCAAGTGAGCTCCTACAATGAGCAGTTCTTC. Encoded protein: CASSYSQVSSYNEQFF.

This clonotype was seen a few times. The chain joins TRBV12-3 or TRBV12-4 to TRBJ2-4, with a possible D match to TRBD2 (7 bases). CDR3 length: 15 amino acids. Trimming pared 8 bases from V and 6 bases from J, leaving 20 bases between. Here the CDR3 DNA reads TGTGCCAGCGCCCCTGGGGGGGCCCGGGGAAACATTCAGTACTTC. Its translation is CASAPGGARGNIQYF.

The chain joins TRBV6-1 to TRBJ2-6; perhaps TRBD1 as D (5 bases). This CDR3 contains 14 residues. Trimming shortened V by 10 bases and J by 1 base, and 11 bases separated the two germline ends. Germline CDR1 and CDR2: MNHNS and SASEGT. The DNA for the CDR3 is TGTGCCACCCGCCCAGGGTCTGGGGCCAACGTCCTGACTTTC. Translating it yields CATRPGSGANVLTF.

Only a few counts were recorded for this clonotype. The J gene is TRBJ1-4, the V gene TRBV20-1; TRBD1 is a possible D gene (5 bases). The CDR3 covers 13 residues. Germline V gene lookup returns CDR1 DFQATT and CDR2 SNEGSKA (reference sequence). The germline V and J ends were trimmed by 4 bases and 8 bases, with 14 bases remaining between them. The CDR3 is CSAKGPSGEKLFF. The CDR3 DNA follows: TGCAGTGCTAAGGGACCATCGGGGGAAAAACTGTTTTTT.

A few counts support this clonotype. This rearrangement joins TRBV20-1 to TRBJ2-5; 8 bases are shared with TRBD1. The CDR3 consists of 18 residues. Germline V lookup: CDR1 DFQATT, CDR2 SNEGSKA (reference sequence). Trimming took 2 bases from V and 2 from J; bases not matched to a gene: 16. CDR3 region: CSARSTLPYRGAQETQYF. As DNA, the CDR3 is TGCAGTGCTAGATCAACACTCCCCTACAGGGGGGCGCAAGAGACCCAGTACTTC.

This chain joins TRBV6-2 or TRBV6-3 and TRBJ2-7, with D tentatively TRBD2 (7 bases). The CDR3 spans 15 residues. Trimming stripped 7 bases from V and 2 bases from J, with 18 bases between. The germline V gene has CDR1 MNHEY and CDR2 SVGEGT. In DNA, the CDR3 is TGTGCCAGCACCACCCCGGACAGCGGGGCCTACGAGCAGTACTTC. This translates into CASTTPDSGAYEQYF.

The chain uses TRBV5-1 and TRBJ2-1; the D gene is possibly TRBD1 (5 bases). V lost 2 bases and J lost 7, with 13 bases in between. Per germline, CDR1 SGHRS and CDR2 YFSETQ. The CDR3 runs to 14 residues. CDR3 in DNA: TGCGCCAGCAGCTTAGGGGATAGACGGAATGAGCAGTTCTTC. Translation: CASSLGDRRNEQFF.

This clonotype was seen many times. J is TRBJ2-3 and V is TRBV5-1; D is unclear. The V end was cut by 4 bases, the J end by 2 bases, with 11 bases between. Germline CDR1 and CDR2: SGHRS and YFSETQ. This CDR3 has 14 residues. The CDR3 sequence: CASSPGIPTDTQYF. The CDR3 nucleotides are TGCGCCAGCAGCCCTGGGATCCCCACAGATACGCAGTATTTT.

In this sample, this clonotype turned up many times. The chain combines TRBV20-1 with TRBJ1-4, with D possibly TRBD1 on 6 matching bases. This CDR3 region has 13 residues. Germline V gene data show CDR1 as DFQATT and CDR2 as SNEGSKA (reference sequence). Deletions cut 4 bases from V and 8 bases from J, with 14 bases between. CDR3 nucleotides: TGCAGTGCTAAGGGGGGGAGGGTGGAAAAACTGTTTTTT. Encoded protein: CSAKGGRVEKLFF.

This clonotype was seen only a few times. This chain joins TRBV20-1 and TRBJ2-4, with TRBD1 matching 8 bases. The CDR3 spans 16 residues. Germline V gives CDR1 DFQATT, CDR2 SNEGSKA (reference sequence). J lost 0 bases, V lost 3 bases, and 7 bases had no gene match. The CDR3, as DNA: TGCAGTGCTAGGCCGACAGGGGTCCTAGCCAAAAACATTCAGTACTTC. Amino acids: CSARPTGVLAKNIQYF.

The J gene is TRBJ2-2, the V gene TRBV5-5; D possibly uses TRBD1 or TRBD2 (7 bases each). Germline assignment: CDR1 SGHKS and CDR2 YYEKEE (reference sequence). V lost 4 bases and J 7 bases, leaving 14 bases between the germline ends. This CDR3 contains 14 residues. The CDR3 nucleotides read TGTGCCAGCAGCCTCAGGGGGGGGAGCGGGGAGCTGTTTTTT. Translated: CASSLRGGSGELFF.

In its sample, this clonotype was seen once. CDR3: CASSYSGSPNQPQHF. CDR3 coding DNA: TGCGCCAGCAGTTACTCAGGGAGTCCCAATCAGCCCCAGCATTTT. The chain has TRBV5-1 and TRBJ1-5, with a tentative D call TRBD1 (5 bases). The CDR3 loop spans 15 amino acids. Germline CDR1 reads SGHRS; CDR2 reads YFSETQ. V lost 5 bases and J 3 bases, leaving 15 bases between the germline ends.